The entry below gives a single TCR beta chain sequence along with its context. The antigen remains unidentified. Per germline, CDR1 LGHNA and CDR2 YSLEER. The CDR3 is 13 amino acids. The sample originates from a study of CXCR3-negative and CXCR3-positive naive CD8 T cells. Study-level results: Relative to CXCR3-negative naive cells, CXCR3-positive naive cells had more hydrophobic TRB CDR3s. For memory CD8+ cells diversity was much lower, but both naive subsets had comparably high diversity. The study found that naive CXCR3-negative and CXCR3-positive cells shared TRBV-TRBJ usage, while memory cells differed.

Through 5' RACE with UMI labels, the TRB cDNA libraries were prepared. After re-calling the 5' RACE reads, TCRdb lists one entry per CDR3 protein, DNA absent. This sample's table reports 6,000 or so distinct CDR3 sequences. The V and J genes are TRBV4-3 and TRBJ2-7. Sequences were obtained from naive CXCR3+ CD8+ T cells from blood. Documented subset: CD45RO-CCR7+CD27+CD95- naive CD8+ T cells expressing CXCR3 (TNR3+). This clonotype was sampled from a human donor in good health. Some clones in this sample may be carry-over from other donors' samples. The CDR3 here is CASSQSRGREQYF.